This T cell receptor beta chain was found in a study of blood T cell repertoires in COVID-19. In the study overall: Material from acute and convalescent COVID-19 was sourced from the United States, Italy and Spain. From T cells, B-cell-depleted T cells, or PBMCs came the material, which was cDNA or gDNA.

The V end was cut by 1 base, the J end by 2 bases, with 10 bases between. CDR3 length equals 14 residues. In germline, CDR1 is SGDLS, CDR2 YYNGEE. In the study's own analysis: Nucleated cell counts were estimated from reference gene primer amplification. The data were produced by immunoSEQ multiplex PCR, yet TCRdb's version contains in-frame clones alone and is incomplete. V and J calls and clone size are those listed in that table; D and trimming were worked out from the DNA. The sample lists roughly 200,000 clones, nearly 90% occurring once. The sample was peripheral blood. This sequence was found in a man aged 55-75 years with active or convalescent COVID-19. The V and J genes are TRBV9 and TRBJ2-7; D is perhaps TRBD2 (5 bases). The CDR3 DNA is TGTGCCAGCAGCGTATCGTCCGGGACCTACGAGCAGTACTTC. It is translated as CASSVSSGTYEQYF.